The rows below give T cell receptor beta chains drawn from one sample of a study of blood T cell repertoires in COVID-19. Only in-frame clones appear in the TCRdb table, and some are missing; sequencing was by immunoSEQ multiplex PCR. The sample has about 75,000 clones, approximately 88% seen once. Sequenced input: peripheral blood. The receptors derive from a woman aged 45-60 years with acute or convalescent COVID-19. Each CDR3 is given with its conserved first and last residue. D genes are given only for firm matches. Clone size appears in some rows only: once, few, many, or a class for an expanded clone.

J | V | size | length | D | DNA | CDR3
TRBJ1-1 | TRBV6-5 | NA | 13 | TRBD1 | TGTGCCAGCGGCTTGAGACAGGGGAGTGAAGCTTTCTTT | CASGLRQGSEAFF
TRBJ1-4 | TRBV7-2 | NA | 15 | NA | TGTGCCAGCAGCTTAAGCAGGGGTCCTAATGAAAAACTGTTTTTT | CASSLSRGPNEKLFF
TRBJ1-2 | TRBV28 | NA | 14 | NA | TGTGCCAGCAGTTTGGCCTTCCAGGGTAGGGGCTACACCTTC | CASSLAFQGRGYTF
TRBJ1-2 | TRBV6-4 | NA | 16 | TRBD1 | TGTGCCAGCAGTGACGGGGGACAGGGGCCATTAAATGGCTACACCTTC | CASSDGGQGPLNGYTF
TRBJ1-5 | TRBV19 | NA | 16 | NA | TGTGCCAGTAGTTCCGCGGGGGTTCGCGGCAATCAGCCCCAGCATTTT | CASSSAGVRGNQPQHF
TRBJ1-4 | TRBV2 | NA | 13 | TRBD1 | TGTGCCAGCAGGGCGATGACAGGGGAAAAACTGTTTTTT | CASRAMTGEKLFF
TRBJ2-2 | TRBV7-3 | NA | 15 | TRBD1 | TGTGCCAGCAGCTACGGACAGGTGGACACCGGGGAGCTGTTTTTT | CASSYGQVDTGELFF
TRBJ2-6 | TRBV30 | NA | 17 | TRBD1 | TGTGCCTGGCACCGGGACAGGGGATCGAGGGGGGCCAACGTCCTGACTTTC | CAWHRDRGSRGANVLTF
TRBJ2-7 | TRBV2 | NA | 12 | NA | TGTGCCAGCAGTTCTCTACGGTACGAGCAGTACTTC | CASSSLRYEQYF
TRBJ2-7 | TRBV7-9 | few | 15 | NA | TGTGCCAGCAGCCTCGGACTAGTAGGGGGCTACGAGCAGTACTTC | CASSLGLVGGYEQYF
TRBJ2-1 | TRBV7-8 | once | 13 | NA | TGTGCCAGCAGCGCGGACAGAAACAATGAGCAGTTCTTC | CASSADRNNEQFF